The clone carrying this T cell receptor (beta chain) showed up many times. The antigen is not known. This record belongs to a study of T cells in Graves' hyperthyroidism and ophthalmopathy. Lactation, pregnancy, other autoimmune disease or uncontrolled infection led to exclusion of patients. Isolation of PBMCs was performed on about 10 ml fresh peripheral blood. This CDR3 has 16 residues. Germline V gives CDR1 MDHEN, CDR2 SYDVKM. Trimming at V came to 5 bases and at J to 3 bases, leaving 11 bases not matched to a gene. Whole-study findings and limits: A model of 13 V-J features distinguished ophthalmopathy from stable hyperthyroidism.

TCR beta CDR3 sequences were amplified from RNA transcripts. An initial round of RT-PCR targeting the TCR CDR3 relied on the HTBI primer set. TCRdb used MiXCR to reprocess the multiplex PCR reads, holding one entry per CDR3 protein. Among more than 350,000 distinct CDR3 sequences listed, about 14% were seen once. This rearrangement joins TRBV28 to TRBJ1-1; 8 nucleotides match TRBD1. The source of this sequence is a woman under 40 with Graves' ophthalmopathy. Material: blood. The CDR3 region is CASSPGQGYRDTEAFF. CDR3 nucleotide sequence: TGTGCCAGCAGTCCCGGACAGGGCTATAGGGACACTGAAGCTTTCTTT.